The clone carrying this T cell receptor (beta chain) was picked up a small number of times. The record originates from a study of shared clonotypes between healthy human individuals. Study-wide background: Plates per donor: three CD4 naive, three CD4 memory, two CD8 naive, one CD8 memory.

All donors were healthy HIV-negative adults lacking recent acute infections or vaccinations. The method was immunoSEQ multiplex PCR; TCRdb's version includes in-frame clones alone and lacks a portion of them. Of about a million clones in the sample, 75% were seen once. The CDR3 runs to 12 residues. In germline, CDR1 is SGHVS, CDR2 FQNEAQ. Trimming took 1 base from V and 3 from J, leaving 3 bases between them. This sequence joins TRBV7-8 and TRBJ1-1; no clear D gene. Sample: memory CD4+ T cells sorted from blood. Indicated subset: CD45RA-negative fraction. This receptor was obtained from a man aged 18 to 29 in good health. The CDR3 DNA reads as TGTGCCAGCAGCTTAGAGCACACTGAAGCTTTCTTT. It codes for CASSLEHTEAFF.